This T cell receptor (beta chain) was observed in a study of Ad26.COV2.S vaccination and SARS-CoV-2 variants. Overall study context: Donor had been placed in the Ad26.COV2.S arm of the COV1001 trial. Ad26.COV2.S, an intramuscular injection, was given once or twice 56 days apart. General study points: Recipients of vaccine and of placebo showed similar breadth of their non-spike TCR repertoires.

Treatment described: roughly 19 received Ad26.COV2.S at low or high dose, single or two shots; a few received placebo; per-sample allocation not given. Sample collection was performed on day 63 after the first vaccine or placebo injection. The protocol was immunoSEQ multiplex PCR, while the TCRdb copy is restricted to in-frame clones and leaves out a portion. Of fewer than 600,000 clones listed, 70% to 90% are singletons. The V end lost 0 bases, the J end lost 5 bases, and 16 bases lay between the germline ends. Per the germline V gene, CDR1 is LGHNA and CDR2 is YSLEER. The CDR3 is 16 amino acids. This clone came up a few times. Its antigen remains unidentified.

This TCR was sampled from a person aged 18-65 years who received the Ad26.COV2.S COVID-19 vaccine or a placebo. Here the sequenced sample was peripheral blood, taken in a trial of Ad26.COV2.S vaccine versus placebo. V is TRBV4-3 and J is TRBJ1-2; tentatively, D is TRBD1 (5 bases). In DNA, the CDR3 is TGCGCCAGCAGCCAAGATTTCGGCGCAGGGTCTTATGGCTACACCTTC. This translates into CASSQDFGAGSYGYTF.